This T cell receptor (beta chain) was captured in a study of graft-versus-host responses after intestinal transplantation. Study-wide results and caveats: Marrow from the recipient contained GvH clones, some of which had appeared first in ileum or blood. Graft-donor T cell macrochimerism in patients accompanied high graft-versus-host to host-versus-graft clonal ratios in allografts.

Trimming removed 0 bases at V and 2 bases at J, with 11 bases between. Germline-derived CDR1 and CDR2 are MNHEY and SMNVEV (reference sequence). The CDR3 is 16 amino acids. On this clone: The antigen is unknown.

Graft specimens yielded both intraepithelial and lamina propria lymphocytes. The protocol was immunoSEQ multiplex PCR, while the TCRdb copy is restricted to in-frame clones and leaves out a portion. The table has 37,000 or so clones, about nine tenths seen once. The chain joins TRBV27 to TRBJ1-3; no clear D gene. The receptor comes from a human patient who received an intestinal transplant, so some T cells may come from the graft donor. Sample: ileum tissue, taken about 28 weeks after intestinal transplant. The CDR3, as DNA: TGTGCCAGCAGTTTATCGCAGGTTGTAGCTGGAAACACCATATATTTT. It codes for CASSLSQVVAGNTIYF.